This TCR beta chain was identified during a study of T cells after posttransplantation cyclophosphamide. Produced via immunoSEQ multiplex PCR; TCRdb's table is partial and in-frame only. There are 25,000 to 35,000 clones in the sample; around 90% occur only once, and 14% to 15% lies in the top ten. This clone appeared a single time. Its cognate antigen is unknown. General study points: TRB clonality was highly associated with recipient CMV seropositivity and reactivation.

CDR3 size: 15 residues. CDR1 SGHTA and CDR2 FQGTGA come from the germline V gene. Trimming left V 5 bases short and J 4 bases short, with 15 bases between. This TCR was sampled from a woman between 40 and 50 years old with a blood cancer, CMV-positive, and with a related stem cell donor. J is TRBJ2-1 and V is TRBV7-3, with D perhaps TRBD1 (5 bases). Material for sequencing was PBMCs. The CDR3 DNA follows: TGTGCCAGCAGCCCCGGCAGGGCGGAATACAATGAGCAGTTCTTC. Amino acids: CASSPGRAEYNEQFF. Full variable domain (missing parts from reference TRBV7-3 and TRBJ2-1): GAGVSQTPSNKVTEKGKYVELRCDPISGHTALYWYRQSLGQGPEFLIYFQGTGAADDSGLPNDRFFAVRPEGSVSTLKIQRTERGDSAVYLCASSPGRAEYNEQFFGPGTRLTVL.